This T cell receptor (beta chain) was sequenced for a study of regulatory T cells in long-lasting Graves disease. CDR3 length: 14 amino acids. Per germline, CDR1 SGHNT and CDR2 YENEEA. The ends lost 1 base at V and 4 bases at J; junction bases unmatched: 2. Time point in this sample: persistent/refractory GD, antithyroid drugs over 5 years with positive TRAb. Generation of the TCR library employed RNA extracted from PBMCs. Arm-PCR of CDR3 regions and iRepertoire HTBI primers were used to build TCR beta libraries. Using its own MiXCR run on the multiplex PCR reads, TCRdb lists one record per CDR3 protein. The table includes 600,000 to 850,000 distinct CDR3 sequences, 25% to 30% detected once.

Here the sequenced sample was peripheral blood mononuclear cells (PBMCs), taken when the disease was refractory, from a patient treated with antithyroid drugs. The rearrangement uses TRBV11-3 and TRBJ2-3, with 7 bases aligning to TRBD2. The receptor was isolated from a female donor with Graves disease. Here the CDR3 reads CASSLGDYPDTQYF. CDR3 bases: TGTGCCAGCAGCTTAGGGGACTACCCAGATACGCAGTATTTT. Full variable domain (missing parts from reference TRBV11-3 and TRBJ2-3): EAGVVQSPRYKIIEKKQPVAFWCNPISGHNTLYWYLQNLGQGPELLIRYENEEAVDDSQLPKDRFSAERLKGVDSTLKIQPAELGDSAVYLCASSLGDYPDTQYFGPGTRLTVL.